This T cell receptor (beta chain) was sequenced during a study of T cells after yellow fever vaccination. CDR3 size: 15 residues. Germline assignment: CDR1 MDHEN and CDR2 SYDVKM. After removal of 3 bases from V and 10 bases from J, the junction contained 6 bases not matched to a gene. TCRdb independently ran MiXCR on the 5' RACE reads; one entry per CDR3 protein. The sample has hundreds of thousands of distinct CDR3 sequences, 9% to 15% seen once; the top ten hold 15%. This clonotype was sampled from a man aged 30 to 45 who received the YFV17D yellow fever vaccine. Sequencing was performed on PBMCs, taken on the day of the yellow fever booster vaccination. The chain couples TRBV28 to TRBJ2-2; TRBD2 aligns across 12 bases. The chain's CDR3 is CASSFLAGGSEELFF. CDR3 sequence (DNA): TGTGCCAGCAGTTTTCTAGCGGGAGGGTCTGAGGAGCTGTTTTTT.